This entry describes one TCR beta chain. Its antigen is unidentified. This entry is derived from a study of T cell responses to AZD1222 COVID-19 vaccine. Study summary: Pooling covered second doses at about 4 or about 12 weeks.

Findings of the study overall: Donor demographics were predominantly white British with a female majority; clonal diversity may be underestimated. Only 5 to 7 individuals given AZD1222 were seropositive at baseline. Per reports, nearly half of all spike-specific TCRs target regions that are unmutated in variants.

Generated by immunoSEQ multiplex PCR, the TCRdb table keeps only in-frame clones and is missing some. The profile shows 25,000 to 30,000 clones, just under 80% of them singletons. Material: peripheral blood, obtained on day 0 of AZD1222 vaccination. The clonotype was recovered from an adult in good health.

The chain's CDR3 is CASSPLGPTEAFF. As DNA, the CDR3 is TGTGCCAGCTCACCACTCGGCCCCACTGAAGCTTTCTTT. This chain connects TRBV18 to TRBJ1-1; D is unresolved. Germline V gene sequence: CDR1 KGHSH, CDR2 LQKENI. Deletions cut 1 base from V and 4 bases from J, with 7 bases between. The CDR3 spans 13 residues.